One and the same sample provided the 32 T cell receptor beta chains below, sequenced in a study of T cells after yellow fever vaccination. TCRdb passed the 5' RACE reads through MiXCR, listing each CDR3 protein once. This table holds 200,000 or so distinct CDR3 sequences, approximately 6.3% found once. The sample in question was CD4+ T cells sorted from PBMCs, obtained on the day of the yellow fever booster vaccination. Receptors were obtained from a young man who received the YFV17D yellow fever vaccine.

This clonotype was detected ten times or more. The chain is built from TRBV4-2 and TRBJ2-2; TRBD2 is a possible D gene (5 bases). Trimming stripped 8 bases from V and 2 bases from J, with 18 bases between. This CDR3 region has 16 residues. The germline V gene encodes CDR1 LGHNA and CDR2 YNFKEQ. This chain's CDR3 is CASQSRALANTGELFF. CDR3 bases: TGTGCCAGCCAGAGTCGGGCGCTAGCCAACACCGGGGAGCTGTTTTTT.

In the case of this clonotype: Being one base from a much bigger clone, this may be a read error. The chain uses TRBV6-1 and TRBJ1-4; D gene ambiguous. The V end lost 6 bases, the J end lost 10 bases, and 15 bases lay between the germline ends. Germline V lookup: CDR1 MNHNS, CDR2 SASEGT. The CDR3 totals 13 residues. The CDR3, as DNA: TGTGCCAGCAGCCAAAATCAGGTTGTAAAACTGTTTTTT. It encodes CASSQNQVVKLFF.

V usage is TRBV5-1 and J usage is TRBJ2-7, with 8 bases aligning to TRBD2. This CDR3 is built from 17 residues. CDR1 is SGHRS, CDR2 YFSETQ, per germline. Unmatched junction bases numbered 14, after V lost 4 bases and J lost 2 bases. CDR3 amino acids: CASSRTRGGELAYEQYF. In nucleotides, the CDR3 is TGCGCCAGCAGCCGGACCCGGGGGGGGGAGTTGGCCTACGAGCAGTACTTC.

This clonotype was detected only a few times. The CDR3 protein is CSATTGIEKLFF. CDR3 DNA sequence: TGCAGCGCGACGACAGGGATTGAAAAACTGTTTTTT. The rearrangement uses TRBV29-1 and TRBJ1-4, with 7 nucleotides matching TRBD1. CDR3 length: 12 amino acids. In germline, CDR1 is SQVTM, CDR2 ANQGSEA. J was trimmed by 7 bases and V by 7 bases; bases with no gene match: 6.

The sample holds many counts of this clonotype. V is TRBV6-5 and J is TRBJ2-3; D is ambiguous. The CDR3 is made up of 14 amino acids. Germline values: CDR1 MNHEY, CDR2 SVGAGI. V was pared by 2 bases and J by 3 bases, with 9 bases between. The CDR3 coding sequence is TGTGCCAGCAGTTACGTGGGGTCTACAGATACGCAGTATTTT. Translation gives CASSYVGSTDTQYF.

This clonotype has a handful of counts. The CDR3 region is CASSRAGVYNEQFF. Here the CDR3 DNA reads TGTGCCAGCAGTAGAGCGGGGGTATACAATGAGCAGTTCTTC. The chain combines TRBV27 with TRBJ2-1; 8 nucleotides agree with TRBD2. Trimming removed 5 bases from V and 4 bases from J; junction bases left unmatched: 4. This CDR3 has 14 amino acids. Germline V gene lookup returns CDR1 MNHEY and CDR2 SMNVEV (reference sequence).

The rearrangement joins TRBV4-3 to TRBJ2-2; D is perhaps TRBD1 or TRBD2 (6 bases each). CDR3 length: 16 amino acids. V shed 0 bases and J shed 5 bases, with 13 bases lying between them. Germline assignment: CDR1 LGHNA and CDR2 YSLEER. The CDR3 loop is CASSQEGGGLTGELFF. CDR3 nucleotide sequence: TGCGCCAGCAGCCAAGAAGGGGGAGGTCTTACCGGGGAGCTGTTTTTT.

This clonotype was recorded many times. This chain links TRBV7-9 with TRBJ2-7, with D perhaps assigned TRBD1 or TRBD2 (5 bases each). The germline V gene encodes CDR1 SEHNR and CDR2 FQNEAQ (reference sequence). CDR3 length: 16 amino acids. Trimming removed 6 bases from V and 0 bases from J, with 18 bases in between. The CDR3 here is CASRDIGTESSYEQYF. In DNA, the CDR3 is TGTGCCAGCAGGGATATCGGGACCGAGAGCTCCTACGAGCAGTACTTC. Complete variable domain (other parts from reference TRBV7-9 and TRBJ2-7): DTGVSQNPRHKITKRGQNVTFRCDPISEHNRLYWYRQTLGQGPEFLTYFQNEAQLEKSRLLSDRFSAERPKGSFSTLEIQRTEQGDSAMYLCASRDIGTESSYEQYFGPGTRLTVT.

The V and J genes are TRBV5-1 and TRBJ1-2; 7 bases line up with TRBD1. The CDR3 has 14 amino acids. The germline V gene has CDR1 SGHRS and CDR2 YFSETQ. Losses at the gene ends were 4 bases for V and 0 bases for J; bases not matched to a gene: 3. The DNA of the CDR3 is TGCGCCAGCAGCCAGGACAGGACTAACTATGGCTACACCTTC. Its translation is CASSQDRTNYGYTF.

V gene TRBV12-3 or TRBV12-4 combines with J gene TRBJ2-1; 10 bases map to TRBD2. The CDR3 is made up of 15 amino acids. The J segment lost 5 bases and the V segment lost 6 bases, leaving 7 bases of the junction unmatched. The CDR3: CASRFLTSGDNEQFF. CDR3 nucleotide sequence: TGTGCCAGCAGGTTCCTCACTAGCGGGGACAATGAGCAGTTCTTC.

This clonotype was observed a few times. This sequence joins TRBV5-1 and TRBJ2-7; TRBD2 matches 11 bases. J gave up 3 bases and V 4 bases, and 21 bases lay outside the gene matches. The CDR3 runs 20 residues. Germline values: CDR1 SGHRS, CDR2 YFSETQ. Here the CDR3 DNA reads TGCGCCAGCAGCCCCCCACCGACTAGCGGGATAGCAGGATCGGACTACGAGCAGTACTTC. Amino acids: CASSPPPTSGIAGSDYEQYF.

The chain has TRBV7-9 and TRBJ2-5, with 8 bases lining up with TRBD1. Germline V gives CDR1 SEHNR, CDR2 FQNEAQ (reference sequence). The CDR3 is 16 amino acids. V lost 4 bases and J lost 4; bases outside the gene matches: 11. The CDR3 reads CASSSLNRGFRETQYF. The CDR3, as DNA: TGTGCCAGCAGCTCCCTAAACAGGGGGTTTCGAGAGACCCAGTACTTC. Filled out from reference TRBV7-9 and TRBJ2-5, the complete variable domain reads DTGVSQNPRHKITKRGQNVTFRCDPISEHNRLYWYRQTLGQGPEFLTYFQNEAQLEKSRLLSDRFSAERPKGSFSTLEIQRTEQGDSAMYLCASSSLNRGFRETQYFGPGTRLLVL.

In its sample, this clonotype was seen many times. The chain joins TRBV28 to TRBJ2-7; the match to TRBD2 covers 9 bases. The V gene end was trimmed by 10 bases and the J gene end by 4 bases; junction bases not matched to a gene: 8. Germline lookup yields CDR1 MDHEN and CDR2 SYDVKM. The CDR3 runs 13 residues. CDR3 in DNA: TGTGCCACATTAGCGGGAGATAGATACGAGCAGTACTTC. This encodes CATLAGDRYEQYF.

This clonotype was seen more than once but under ten times. This chain uses TRBV5-1 with TRBJ1-5, with a tentative D call TRBD1 (6 bases). Germline loops: CDR1 SGHRS, CDR2 YFSETQ. The CDR3 consists of 14 residues. V lost 9 bases to trimming and J lost 3 bases, with 16 bases between them. The CDR3 DNA sequence: TGCGCCATCCTCCCGGACAGAGTCAATCAGCCCCAGCATTTT. Translation gives CAILPDRVNQPQHF. Combining the CDR3 with reference TRBV5-1 and TRBJ1-5 gives the whole variable domain KAGVTQTPRYLIKTRGQQVTLSCSPISGHRSVSWYQQTPGQGLQFLFEYFSETQRNKGNFPGRFSGRQFSNSRSEMNVSTLELGDSALYLCAILPDRVNQPQHFGDGTRLSIL.

V and J are TRBV24-1 and TRBJ2-2; 8 nucleotides line up with TRBD2. Trimming cost V 7 bases and J 2 bases; bases outside gene matches: 5. The germline CDR1 and CDR2 sequences are KGHDR and SFDVKD. This CDR3 spans 15 amino acids. In DNA form, the CDR3 reads TGTGCCACCAGCCATAGCGGGACTAACACCGGGGAGCTGTTTTTT. Translating gives CATSHSGTNTGELFF.

This clonotype has more than one count but fewer than ten. The J gene is TRBJ2-1, the V gene TRBV20-1; 7 bases line up with TRBD1. Germline CDR1 is DFQATT and CDR2 is SNEGSKA (reference sequence). This CDR3 contains 12 residues. The V and J ends lost 6 bases and 8 bases, in that order; junction bases with no gene match: 7. The DNA for the CDR3 is TGCAGTGCCAGAAATACAGGGGATGAGCAGTTCTTC. Residues: CSARNTGDEQFF.

This clonotype was picked up many times. V usage is TRBV7-8 and J usage is TRBJ2-4; the D gene is possibly TRBD1 (5 bases). With 3 bases removed from V and 3 bases from J, the gap between germline ends came to 9 bases. CDR3 length: 14 residues. Germline loops: CDR1 SGHVS, CDR2 FQNEAQ. The CDR3 spells CASSFQGVKNIQYF. The CDR3 DNA sequence: TGTGCCAGCAGCTTCCAGGGCGTCAAAAACATTCAGTACTTC. The whole variable domain, filled in from reference TRBV7-8 and TRBJ2-4, reads GAGVSQSPRYKVAKRGQDVALRCDPISGHVSLFWYQQALGQGPEFLTYFQNEAQLDKSGLPSDRFFAERPEGSVSTLKIQRTQQEDSAVYLCASSFQGVKNIQYFGAGTRLSVL.

For this clonotype: It may be a read error: a sequence one base away is much more abundant. V gene TRBV7-8 combines with J gene TRBJ2-2; no clear D gene. The CDR3 loop spans 16 amino acids. Trimming stripped 4 bases from V and 3 bases from J, with 15 bases between. The germline CDR1 and CDR2 sequences are SGHVS and FQNEAQ. The CDR3 coding sequence is TGTGCCAGCAGCTCATCCTCCGGCACGTACACCGGGGAGCTGTTTTTT. Protein product: CASSSSSGTYTGELFF.

V gene TRBV7-2 combines with J gene TRBJ2-5, with D possibly TRBD1 on 5 matching bases. Germline V gives CDR1 SGHTA, CDR2 FQGNSA. CDR3 size: 15 residues. V was clipped by 0 bases and J by 7 bases, with 15 bases between them. The CDR3 coding sequence is TGTGCCAGCAGCTTAGCGGGGCGTCGATTTGGGACCCAGTACTTC. This gives the protein CASSLAGRRFGTQYF.

This clonotype was detected only a few times. The chain carries TRBV5-5 and TRBJ1-1; no clear D. The CDR3 loop spans 16 amino acids. CDR1 and CDR2 (germline): SGHKS, YYEKEE (reference sequence). The germline V and J ends were trimmed by 1 base and 1 base, with 14 bases remaining between them. CDR3 region: CASSLSGELRNTEAFF. The CDR3 nucleotides are TGTGCCAGCAGCTTGAGTGGAGAGCTTCGGAACACTGAAGCTTTCTTT.

There are a few counts of this clonotype. The rearrangement joins TRBV25-1 to TRBJ1-1; D is uncertain. The CDR3 consists of 13 residues. The germline V gene has CDR1 MGHDK and CDR2 SYGVNS. Trimming stripped 4 bases from V and 1 base from J, with 7 bases between. CDR3 residues: CASSGRWNTEAFF. The CDR3 DNA reads TGTGCCAGCAGTGGGAGATGGAACACTGAAGCTTTCTTT.

In this sample, this clonotype turned up many times. The V and J genes are TRBV29-1 and TRBJ2-7; D is possibly TRBD1 (5 bases). The germline CDR1 and CDR2 sequences are SQVTM and ANQGSEA. V was shortened by 4 bases and J by 2 bases, with 12 bases between the two germline ends. This CDR3 is built from 13 residues. CDR3 sequence reads: CSVARSGTYEQYF. CDR3 in DNA: TGCAGCGTTGCTCGTTCAGGGACCTACGAGCAGTACTTC.

This clonotype was recorded many times. The chain carries TRBV6-2 or TRBV6-3 and TRBJ2-7; 8 nucleotides match TRBD2. The length of the CDR3 is 15 residues. The V and J ends lost 6 bases and 8 bases, in that order; junction bases with no gene match: 15. Germline-derived CDR1 and CDR2 are MNHEY and SVGEGT. The CDR3 sequence is CASRFRGELAAKQYF. The CDR3 nucleotides read TGTGCCAGCAGATTCCGGGGAGAACTAGCGGCCAAGCAGTACTTC.

This clonotype occurred a few times. The chain is built from TRBV4-3 and TRBJ2-1, with TRBD2 matching 9 bases. V shed 1 base, J shed 0 bases, and the junction held 1 base outside the gene matches. CDR1 is LGHNA, CDR2 YSLEER, per germline. This CDR3 is built from 16 residues. The CDR3 reads CASSQGLAVSYNEQFF. The CDR3 DNA reads as TGCGCCAGCAGCCAAGGACTAGCGGTCTCCTACAATGAGCAGTTCTTC.

This clonotype was seen a few times. The rearrangement uses TRBV9 and TRBJ2-5; 9 nucleotides align to TRBD2. The ends lost 4 bases at V and 5 bases at J; junction bases unmatched: 3. The CDR3 loop spans 13 amino acids. The germline gives CDR1 SGDLS, CDR2 YYNGEE. CDR3 residues: CASSPSGRETQYF. For the CDR3, the DNA is TGTGCCAGCAGCCCAAGCGGGAGGGAGACCCAGTACTTC.

A few counts support this clonotype. The V and J genes are TRBV15 and TRBJ2-5; TRBD2 agrees at 14 bases. The CDR3 is 16 residues long. Germline lookup yields CDR1 LNHNV and CDR2 YYDKDF (reference sequence). The J segment lost 4 bases and the V segment lost 3 bases, leaving 4 bases of the junction unmatched. The CDR3 coding sequence is TGTGCCACCAGCAGGAGCGGACTAGCGGGAGGAGAGACCCAGTACTTC. This sequence encodes CATSRSGLAGGETQYF.

The V call is TRBV7-8, the J call TRBJ2-1; 9 nucleotides agree with TRBD2. Looked up from germline, CDR1 is SGHVS and CDR2 is FQNEAQ. CDR3 length: 18 residues. V shed 3 bases and J 2 bases; nucleotides not matched to a gene: 11. The CDR3 here is CASSFLHLSGRAYNEQFF. Here the CDR3 DNA reads TGTGCCAGCAGCTTCCTCCATCTTAGCGGGAGAGCCTACAATGAGCAGTTCTTC. The whole variable domain, filled in from reference TRBV7-8 and TRBJ2-1, reads GAGVSQSPRYKVAKRGQDVALRCDPISGHVSLFWYQQALGQGPEFLTYFQNEAQLDKSGLPSDRFFAERPEGSVSTLKIQRTQQEDSAVYLCASSFLHLSGRAYNEQFFGPGTRLTVL.

The sample holds a few counts of this clonotype. The genes are TRBV7-6 and TRBJ2-5, with TRBD1 matching over 7 bases. V gave up 5 bases and J gave up 5 bases; unmatched junction bases: 8. The CDR3 spans 14 residues. From germline, CDR1 is SGHVS and CDR2 FNYEAQ. DNA of the CDR3: TGTGCCAGCAGCCGAGGGGGACAGTCGGAGACCCAGTACTTC. Its translation: CASSRGGQSETQYF.

This clonotype was observed at least ten times. This chain connects TRBV20-1 to TRBJ2-7; tentatively, D is TRBD1 (6 bases). The CDR3 loop spans 12 amino acids. The germline V gene has CDR1 DFQATT and CDR2 SNEGSKA (reference sequence). Between the trimmed V and J ends, which lost 6 bases and 1 base, there was a span of 10 bases. CDR3 protein: CSAQGNSYEQYF. The CDR3 nucleotides are TGCAGTGCACAGGGTAATTCCTACGAGCAGTACTTC.

The chain joins TRBV7-8 to TRBJ1-2, with D perhaps TRBD1 (5 bases). V was pared by 5 bases and J by 4 bases, with 11 bases between. This CDR3 contains 13 residues. Germline V CDR1 and CDR2: SGHVS, FQNEAQ. CDR3 nucleotides: TGTGCCAGCAGCATCGGGGCCGTCTATGGCTACACCTTC. Residues: CASSIGAVYGYTF.

Many counts were recorded for this clonotype. The chain joins TRBV9 to TRBJ2-1, with a tentative D call TRBD2 (6 bases). The CDR3 consists of 14 residues. CDR1 is SGDLS, CDR2 YYNGEE, per germline. Deletions cut 3 bases from V and 8 bases from J, with 15 bases between. DNA for the CDR3: TGTGCCAGCAGCGGTAAGACTAGTATGGATGAGCAGTTCTTC. Translation: CASSGKTSMDEQFF.

This clonotype has a count of ten or more. The V call is TRBV15, the J call TRBJ2-5; 7 positions agree with TRBD2. The junction had 2 bases not matched to a gene; V was cut back by 0 bases and J by 1 base. Germline V gene data show CDR1 as LNHNV and CDR2 as YYDKDF (reference sequence). The CDR3 is made up of 15 amino acids. The CDR3 here is CATSRDPGGQETQYF. The CDR3 bases are TGTGCCACCAGCAGAGACCCGGGGGGCCAAGAGACCCAGTACTTC.